Listed here are 27 T cell receptor beta chains from one sample, sequenced in a study of T cell responses to AZD1222 COVID-19 vaccine (dated by TCRdb to about 2021). Libraries came from the immunoSEQ multiplex PCR assay. Entries here come from immuneACCESS through TCRdb and include only in-frame sequences with V and J called. Some clones fail to appear in such tables; in the studies checked, an unresolved V gene covers under half of the shortfall, and the cause of the remainder is unknown. The sample table holds about 79,000 clones, of which approximately 80% were seen once. The ten largest make up less than 25% of the sample. The sample's time point label, in plain terms: baseline before first vaccination. Material: peripheral blood, obtained on day 0 of AZD1222 vaccination. The receptors derive from an adult in good health.

The chain couples TRBV19 to TRBJ1-4; TRBD1 matches 7 bases. Trimming at V came to 5 bases and at J to 8 bases, leaving 8 bases not matched to a gene. The germline V gene has CDR1 LNHDA and CDR2 SQIVND (reference sequence). This CDR3 is built from 14 residues. CDR3 in amino acids: CASSPTGFYEKLFF. The CDR3 DNA reads as TGTGCCAGTAGTCCGACAGGGTTTTACGAAAAACTGTTTTTT.

This clone was counted ten times or more. The rearrangement uses TRBV28 and TRBJ2-7; weak D call: TRBD1 (6 bases). CDR3 size: 15 residues. V lost 6 bases, J lost 0 bases, and 15 bases lay in between. CDR1 is MDHEN and CDR2 is SYDVKM in the germline V gene. The CDR3 sequence is CASRSQGPASYEQYF. Written as DNA, the CDR3 is TGTGCCAGCAGATCACAGGGACCGGCCTCCTACGAGCAGTACTTC.

This clone was counted between two and nine times. This chain joins TRBV6-5 and TRBJ1-2; weak D call: TRBD1 (5 bases). V was clipped by 8 bases and J by 8 bases, with 15 bases between them. Germline CDR1 and CDR2: MNHEY and SVGAGI. CDR3 length: 12 amino acids. The CDR3 DNA reads TGTGCCAGCTCGTGGGGCAGATGGGGCTACACCTTC. Its protein product is CASSWGRWGYTF.

V gene TRBV2 combines with J gene TRBJ1-5; no clear D gene. CDR3 size: 16 residues. Germline assignment: CDR1 SNHLY and CDR2 FYNNEI. V lost 4 bases, J lost 0 bases, and 13 bases lay in between. The CDR3 region has the DNA TGTGCCAGCAGTGTTGAAGATCAGTATAGCAATCAGCCCCAGCATTTT. Amino acid sequence: CASSVEDQYSNQPQHF.

The J gene is TRBJ2-2, the V gene TRBV11-2; 9 nucleotides line up with TRBD1. V shed 5 bases and J 5 bases; nucleotides not matched to a gene: 3. The CDR3 is 14 residues long. Germline V gene data show CDR1 as SGHAT and CDR2 as FQNNGV. CDR3 bases: TGTGCCAGCAGCGTCGGGACAGGGACCGGGGAGCTGTTTTTT. Translation: CASSVGTGTGELFF.

This rearrangement joins TRBV7-9 to TRBJ2-7; TRBD2 matches at 14 bases. Germline V gene lookup returns CDR1 SEHNR and CDR2 FQNEAQ (reference sequence). The CDR3 has 16 residues. J lost 3 bases, V lost 5 bases, and 6 bases had no gene match. This CDR3 reads CASSETSGGALYEQYF. The CDR3 coding sequence is TGTGCCAGCAGCGAGACTAGCGGGGGGGCCCTCTACGAGCAGTACTTC.

This chain connects TRBV5-1 to TRBJ2-5, with D maybe TRBD1 (5 bases). Trimming left V 0 bases short and J 1 base short, with 13 bases between. From germline, CDR1 is SGHRS and CDR2 YFSETQ. The CDR3 runs to 16 residues. The CDR3 DNA reads TGCGCCAGCAGCTTGGTGGGGTATAGGGGCCAAGAGACCCAGTACTTC. Protein: CASSLVGYRGQETQYF.

The chain links TRBV4-2 to TRBJ2-7; 8 nucleotides line up with TRBD1. V lost 1 base, J lost 6 bases, and 8 bases stayed unmatched. This CDR3 contains 15 residues. Germline CDR1 reads LGHNA; CDR2 reads YNFKEQ. CDR3 DNA: TGTGCCAGCAGCCAAGCCAGGGCAGGGGGCGCCGAGCAGTACTTC. This translates into CASSQARAGGAEQYF.

The chain carries TRBV28 and TRBJ1-5; 8 bases map to TRBD1. The trim removed 5 bases at V and 8 bases at J, leaving 5 bases unmatched. The CDR3 consists of 13 residues. Germline V gives CDR1 MDHEN, CDR2 SYDVKM. In nucleotides, the CDR3 is TGTGCCAGCAGTACCAGGGGGCTTGAGCCCCAGCATTTT. Protein sequence: CASSTRGLEPQHF.

This chain uses TRBV7-9 with TRBJ2-5; no firm D call. Germline CDR1 reads SEHNR; CDR2 reads FQNEAQ (reference sequence). CDR3 length: 12 amino acids. V was cut by 5 bases and J by 9 bases, with 13 bases left in between. The CDR3 DNA follows: TGTGCCAGCAGCCCCTCCGAGGTGGCCCAGTACTTC. It is translated as CASSPSEVAQYF.

The chain employs TRBV5-1 and TRBJ2-5; no clear D gene. V was pared by 4 bases and J by 0 bases, with 4 bases between. This CDR3 is 12 amino acids long. Germline V gene data show CDR1 as SGHRS and CDR2 as YFSETQ. Here the CDR3 DNA reads TGCGCCAGCAGCCAGTACCAAGAGACCCAGTACTTC. Translation: CASSQYQETQYF.

The chain uses TRBV18 and TRBJ2-3, with TRBD2 matching 10 bases. The germline CDR1 and CDR2 sequences are KGHSH and LQKENI. J gave up 3 bases and V 1 base, and 10 bases lay outside the gene matches. CDR3 length: 18 amino acids. CDR3 in amino acids: CASSPHLAGVLGTDTQYF. The CDR3 DNA follows: TGTGCCAGCTCACCACATCTAGCGGGAGTGTTGGGGACAGATACGCAGTATTTT.

The chain uses TRBV6-5 and TRBJ1-6, with a tentative D call TRBD1 (6 bases). Trimming stripped 2 bases from V and 7 bases from J, with 12 bases between. Per the germline V gene, CDR1 is MNHEY and CDR2 is SVGAGI. CDR3 length equals 15 residues. Here the CDR3 reads CASSYGSRGNSPLHF. CDR3 in DNA: TGTGCCAGCAGTTACGGTTCCAGGGGCAATTCACCCCTCCACTTT.

The rearrangement joins TRBV5-1 to TRBJ1-1; 7 nucleotides align to TRBD1. The V and J ends lost 0 bases and 1 base, in that order; junction bases with no gene match: 9. The CDR3 runs 17 residues. Germline loops: CDR1 SGHRS, CDR2 YFSETQ. The CDR3 loop is CASSLGPGQAGNTEAFF. CDR3 nucleotide sequence: TGCGCCAGCAGCTTGGGCCCCGGACAGGCCGGGAACACTGAAGCTTTCTTT.

This clone turned up a few times. V and J are TRBV27 and TRBJ1-2, with 10 positions matching TRBD1. The CDR3 runs 15 residues. Trimming cost V 4 bases and J 3 bases; bases outside gene matches: 5. Per the germline V gene, CDR1 is MNHEY and CDR2 is SMNVEV (reference sequence). CDR3 in amino acids: CASSSPGQGDYGYTF. CDR3 bases: TGTGCCAGCAGTTCCCCCGGACAGGGGGACTATGGCTACACCTTC.

This clone was counted a single time. The rearrangement joins TRBV6-5 to TRBJ1-1; no clear D. Per the germline V gene, CDR1 is MNHEY and CDR2 is SVGAGI. The CDR3 has 12 amino acids. The V end was cut by 5 bases, the J end by 11 bases, with 15 bases between. For the CDR3, the DNA is TGTGCCAGCAGTCTGGGAGGGCGTCAGGCTTTCTTT. It codes for CASSLGGRQAFF.

The table lists this clone with a few counts. The genes are TRBV28 and TRBJ1-2; D is perhaps TRBD1 (5 bases). Trimming stripped 2 bases from V and 2 bases from J, with 9 bases between. The CDR3 totals 14 residues. Germline V CDR1 and CDR2: MDHEN, SYDVKM. CDR3 DNA: TGTGCCAGCAGTTTACCAGGGACGAACTATGGCTACACCTTC. This sequence encodes CASSLPGTNYGYTF.

J is TRBJ1-5 and V is TRBV18, with D possibly being TRBD1 (5 bases). V lost 6 bases, J lost 9 bases, and 33 bases lay in between. Germline CDR1 reads KGHSH; CDR2 reads LQKENI. CDR3 length equals 19 residues. The CDR3 bases are TGTGCCAGCTCCCAGGAACCATTCACATTAGACAGTTCAATCACGCCCCAGCATTTT. Amino acid sequence: CASSQEPFTLDSSITPQHF.

The CDR3 sequence: CSVLPREEYYGYTF. CDR3 nucleotides: TGCAGTGTCCTACCCCGGGAGGAGTACTATGGCTACACCTTC. The rearrangement links TRBV29-1 to TRBJ1-2, with unresolved D. Germline CDR1 SQVTM, CDR2 ANQGSEA. This CDR3 spans 14 amino acids.

This chain connects TRBV2 to TRBJ2-7; D not certain. There are 13 residues in the CDR3. Germline V gene data show CDR1 as SNHLY and CDR2 as FYNNEI. With 6 bases removed from V and 0 bases from J, the gap between germline ends came to 9 bases. The CDR3 region has the DNA TGTGCCAGCAGGGACGGTTTCTCCTACGAGCAGTACTTC. Protein: CASRDGFSYEQYF.

A single count supports this clone. The chain joins TRBV11-2 to TRBJ2-3; 8 bases match TRBD1. After removal of 4 bases from V and 4 bases from J, the junction contained 7 bases not matched to a gene. Germline values: CDR1 SGHAT, CDR2 FQNNGV. The CDR3 length is 15 residues. CDR3 sequence: CASSSRTGFADTQYF. The CDR3 nucleotides are TGTGCCAGCAGCTCTAGGACAGGGTTTGCAGATACGCAGTATTTT.

The genes are TRBV4-1 and TRBJ2-3; D possibly corresponds to TRBD2 (5 bases). The CDR3 is 15 amino acids. Germline V gene sequence: CDR1 MGHRA, CDR2 YSYEKL. Trimming pared 1 base from V and 1 base from J, leaving 9 bases between. The CDR3: CASSQGSGRTDTQYF. The CDR3 DNA reads TGCGCCAGCAGCCAAGGCAGCGGACGCACAGATACGCAGTATTTT.

V usage is TRBV19 and J usage is TRBJ2-5; D might be TRBD2 (5 bases). CDR1 and CDR2 (germline): LNHDA, SQIVND (reference sequence). CDR3 length: 14 residues. Trimming pared 0 bases from V and 7 bases from J, leaving 12 bases between. CDR3 protein: CASSIDGVRGTQYF. The CDR3 DNA reads TGTGCCAGTAGTATAGACGGGGTCCGGGGGACCCAGTACTTC.

This clone was observed once. The chain employs TRBV9 and TRBJ2-2; 10 bases align to TRBD1. Germline loops: CDR1 SGDLS, CDR2 YYNGEE. CDR3 length equals 16 residues. The V and J ends lost 0 bases and 5 bases, in that order; junction bases with no gene match: 4. The DNA for the CDR3 is TGTGCCAGCAGCGTAGTGGGACAGGGGCCGACCGGGGAGCTGTTTTTT. Residues: CASSVVGQGPTGELFF. The variable domain in full, completed from reference TRBV9 and TRBJ2-2, reads DSGVTQTPKHLITATGQRVTLRCSPRSGDLSVYWYQQSLDQGLQFLIQYYNGEERAKGNILERFSAQQFPDLHSELNLSSLELGDSALYFCASSVVGQGPTGELFFGEGSRLTVL.

The V gene is TRBV5-1, the J gene TRBJ1-2, with 11 bases identical to TRBD1. V lost 4 bases and J lost 3; bases outside the gene matches: 5. This CDR3 is built from 15 residues. The germline gives CDR1 SGHRS, CDR2 YFSETQ. This chain's CDR3 is CASSRGQGADYGYTF. In DNA form, the CDR3 reads TGCGCCAGCAGCCGAGGACAGGGGGCTGACTATGGCTACACCTTC. The complete variable domain, with remaining parts taken from reference TRBV5-1 and TRBJ1-2, reads KAGVTQTPRYLIKTRGQQVTLSCSPISGHRSVSWYQQTPGQGLQFLFEYFSETQRNKGNFPGRFSGRQFSNSRSEMNVSTLELGDSALYLCASSRGQGADYGYTFGSGTRLTVV.

The V gene is TRBV15, the J gene TRBJ1-2, with D possibly matching TRBD1 (5 bases). V was shortened by 5 bases and J by 4 bases, with 8 bases between the two germline ends. CDR1 is LNHNV, CDR2 YYDKDF, per germline (reference sequence). CDR3 length: 12 amino acids. Written as DNA, the CDR3 is TGTGCCACCAGCGAGGGGAGCTATGGCTACACCTTC. It codes for CATSEGSYGYTF. Combining the CDR3 with reference TRBV15 and TRBJ1-2 gives the whole variable domain DAMVIQNPRYQVTQFGKPVTLSCSQTLNHNVMYWYQQKSSQAPKLLFHYYDKDFNNEADTPDNFQSRRPNTSFCFLDIRSPGLGDTAMYLCATSEGSYGYTFGSGTRLTVV.

This chain links TRBV4-1 with TRBJ1-2, with 11 nucleotides matching TRBD1. V shed 1 base, J shed 4 bases, and the junction held 2 bases outside the gene matches. Germline V lookup: CDR1 MGHRA, CDR2 YSYEKL. The CDR3 covers 15 residues. The CDR3, as DNA: TGCGCCAGCAGCCAAGTTGGGACAGGGGGCTATGGCTACACCTTC. Residues: CASSQVGTGGYGYTF.